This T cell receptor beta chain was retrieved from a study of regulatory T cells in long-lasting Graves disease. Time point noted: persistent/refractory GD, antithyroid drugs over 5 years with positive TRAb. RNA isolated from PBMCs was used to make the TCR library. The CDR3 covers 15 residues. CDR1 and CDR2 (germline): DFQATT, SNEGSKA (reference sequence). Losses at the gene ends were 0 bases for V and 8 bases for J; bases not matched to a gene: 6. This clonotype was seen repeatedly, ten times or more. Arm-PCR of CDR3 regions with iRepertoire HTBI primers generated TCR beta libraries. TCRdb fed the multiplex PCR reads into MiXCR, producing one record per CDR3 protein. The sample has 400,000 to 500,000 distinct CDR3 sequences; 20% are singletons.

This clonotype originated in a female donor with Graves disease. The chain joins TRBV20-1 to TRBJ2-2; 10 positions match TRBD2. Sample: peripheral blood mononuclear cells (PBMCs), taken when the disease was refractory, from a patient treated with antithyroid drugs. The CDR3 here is CSARDISSGRGELFF. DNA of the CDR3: TGCAGTGCTAGAGATATTTCTAGCGGGAGAGGGGAGCTGTTTTTT.